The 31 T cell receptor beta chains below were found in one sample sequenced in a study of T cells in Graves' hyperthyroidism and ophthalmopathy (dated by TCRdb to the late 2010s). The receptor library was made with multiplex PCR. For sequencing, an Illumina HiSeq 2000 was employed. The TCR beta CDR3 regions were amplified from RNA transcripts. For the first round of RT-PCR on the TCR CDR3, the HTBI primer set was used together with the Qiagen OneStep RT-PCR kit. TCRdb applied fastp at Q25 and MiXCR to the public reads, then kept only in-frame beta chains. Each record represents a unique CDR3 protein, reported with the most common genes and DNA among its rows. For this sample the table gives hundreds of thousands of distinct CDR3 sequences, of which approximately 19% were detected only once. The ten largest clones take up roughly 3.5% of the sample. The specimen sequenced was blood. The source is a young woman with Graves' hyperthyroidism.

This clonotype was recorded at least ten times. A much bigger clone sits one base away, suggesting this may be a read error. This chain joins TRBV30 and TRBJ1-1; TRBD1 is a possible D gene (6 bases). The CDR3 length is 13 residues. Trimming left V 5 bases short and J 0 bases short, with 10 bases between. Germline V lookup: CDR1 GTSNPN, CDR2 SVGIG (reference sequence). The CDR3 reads CAWDGQMNTEAFF. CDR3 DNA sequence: TGTGCCTGGGATGGACAGATGAACACTGAAGCTTTCTTT.

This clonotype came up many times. CDR3 residues: CASKNYGTADTGELFF. In DNA, the CDR3 is TGTGCCAGCAAAAATTACGGGACAGCTGACACCGGGGAGCTGTTTTTT. The chain links TRBV12-3 or TRBV12-4 to TRBJ2-2, with TRBD1 matching 7 bases. Trimming cost V 7 bases and J 3 bases; bases outside gene matches: 11. The CDR3 is 16 amino acids.

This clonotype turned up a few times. This chain's CDR3 is CASSRGGALYNEQFF. In nucleotides, the CDR3 is TGTGCCAGCAGTCGGGGGGGGGCACTCTACAATGAGCAGTTCTTC. The V call is TRBV12-3 or TRBV12-4, the J call TRBJ2-1; 8 bases map to TRBD2. The trim removed 5 bases at V and 3 bases at J, leaving 6 bases unmatched. CDR3 length: 15 amino acids.

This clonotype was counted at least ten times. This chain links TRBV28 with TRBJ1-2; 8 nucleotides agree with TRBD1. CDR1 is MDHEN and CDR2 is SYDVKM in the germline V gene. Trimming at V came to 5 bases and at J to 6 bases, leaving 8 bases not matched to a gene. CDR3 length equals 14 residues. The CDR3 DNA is TGTGCCAGCAGTAGGGACAGGTTCGTAGATGGCTACACCTTC. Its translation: CASSRDRFVDGYTF.

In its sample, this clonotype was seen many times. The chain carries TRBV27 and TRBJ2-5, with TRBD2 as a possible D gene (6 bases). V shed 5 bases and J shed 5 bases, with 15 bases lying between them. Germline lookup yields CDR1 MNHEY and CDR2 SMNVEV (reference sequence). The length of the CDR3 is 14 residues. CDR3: CASSTRRRGETQYF. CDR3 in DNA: TGTGCCAGCAGTACGCGACGGCGGGGCGAGACCCAGTACTTC.

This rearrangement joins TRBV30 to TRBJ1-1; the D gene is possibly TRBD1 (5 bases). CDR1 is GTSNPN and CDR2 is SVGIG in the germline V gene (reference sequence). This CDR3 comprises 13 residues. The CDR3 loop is CVGLGRVNTEAFF. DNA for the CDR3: TGTGTCGGGCTTGGCAGGGTGAACACTGAAGCTTTCTTT.

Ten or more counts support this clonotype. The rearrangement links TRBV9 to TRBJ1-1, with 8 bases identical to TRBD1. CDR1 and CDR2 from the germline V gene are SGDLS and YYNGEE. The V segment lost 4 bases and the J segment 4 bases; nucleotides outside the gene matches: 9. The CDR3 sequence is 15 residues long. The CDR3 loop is CASSSSGGWGTEAFF. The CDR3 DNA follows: TGTGCCAGCAGCTCTTCAGGGGGCTGGGGCACTGAAGCTTTCTTT. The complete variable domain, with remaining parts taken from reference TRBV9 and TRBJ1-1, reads DSGVTQTPKHLITATGQRVTLRCSPRSGDLSVYWYQQSLDQGLQFLIQYYNGEERAKGNILERFSAQQFPDLHSELNLSSLELGDSALYFCASSSSGGWGTEAFFGQGTRLTVV.

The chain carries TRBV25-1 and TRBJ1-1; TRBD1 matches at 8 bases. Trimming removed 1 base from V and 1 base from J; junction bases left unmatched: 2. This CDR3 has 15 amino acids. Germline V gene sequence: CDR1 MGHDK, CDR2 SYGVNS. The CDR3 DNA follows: TGTGCCAGCAGTGAATTGGACAGGGAGAACACTGAAGCTTTCTTT. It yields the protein CASSELDRENTEAFF.

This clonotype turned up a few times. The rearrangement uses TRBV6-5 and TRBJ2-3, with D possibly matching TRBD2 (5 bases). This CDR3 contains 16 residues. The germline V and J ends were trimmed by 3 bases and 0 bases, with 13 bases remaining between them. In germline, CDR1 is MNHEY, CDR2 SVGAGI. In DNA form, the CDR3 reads TGTGCCAGCAGTTATCTTGGATGGACTAGCACAGATACGCAGTATTTT. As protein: CASSYLGWTSTDTQYF.

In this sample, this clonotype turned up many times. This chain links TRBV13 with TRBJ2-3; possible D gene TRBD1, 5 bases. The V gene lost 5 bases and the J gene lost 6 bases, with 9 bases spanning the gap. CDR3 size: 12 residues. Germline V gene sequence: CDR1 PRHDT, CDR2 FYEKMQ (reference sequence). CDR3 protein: CASSVKGDTQYF. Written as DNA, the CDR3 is TGTGCCAGCAGCGTAAAGGGGGATACGCAGTATTTT.

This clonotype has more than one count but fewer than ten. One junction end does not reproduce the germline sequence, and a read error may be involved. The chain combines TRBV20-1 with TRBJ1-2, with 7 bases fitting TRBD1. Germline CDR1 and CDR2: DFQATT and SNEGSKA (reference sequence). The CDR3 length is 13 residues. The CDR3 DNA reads TGCAGTGCTCCAGTGACAGGGTACTATGGTTACACCTTC. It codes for CSAPVTGYYGYTF.

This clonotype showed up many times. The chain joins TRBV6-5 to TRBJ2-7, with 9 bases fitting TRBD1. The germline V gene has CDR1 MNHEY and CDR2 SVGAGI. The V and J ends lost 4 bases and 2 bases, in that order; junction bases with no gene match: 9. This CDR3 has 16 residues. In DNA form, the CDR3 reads TGTGCCAGCAGTTCACCGGACAGGGGCGCGACCTACGAGCAGTACTTC. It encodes CASSSPDRGATYEQYF.

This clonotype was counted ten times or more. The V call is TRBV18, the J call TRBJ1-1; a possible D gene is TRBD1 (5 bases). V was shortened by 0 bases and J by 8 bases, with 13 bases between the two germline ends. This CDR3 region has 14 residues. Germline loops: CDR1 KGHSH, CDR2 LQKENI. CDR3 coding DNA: TGTGCCAGCTCACCACCGGTCGGGGGTGGGGAAGCTTTCTTT. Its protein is CASSPPVGGGEAFF.

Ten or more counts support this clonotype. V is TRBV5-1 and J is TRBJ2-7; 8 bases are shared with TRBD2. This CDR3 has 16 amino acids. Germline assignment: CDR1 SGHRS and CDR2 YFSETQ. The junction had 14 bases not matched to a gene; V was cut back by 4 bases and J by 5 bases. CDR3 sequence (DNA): TGCGCCAGCAGCCCCGAGATGGTAGCGGGGAGGGACGAGCAGTACTTC. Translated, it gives CASSPEMVAGRDEQYF.

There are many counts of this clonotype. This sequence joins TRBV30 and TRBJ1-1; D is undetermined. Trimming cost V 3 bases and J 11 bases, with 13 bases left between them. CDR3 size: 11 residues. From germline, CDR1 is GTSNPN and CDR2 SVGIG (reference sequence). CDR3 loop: CAWRFKKRAFF. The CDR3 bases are TGTGCCTGGAGATTTAAGAAAAGGGCTTTCTTT.

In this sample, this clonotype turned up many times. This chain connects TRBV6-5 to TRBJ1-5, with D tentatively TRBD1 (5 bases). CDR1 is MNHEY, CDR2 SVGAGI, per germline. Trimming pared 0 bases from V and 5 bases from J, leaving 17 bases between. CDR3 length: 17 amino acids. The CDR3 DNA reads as TGTGCCAGCAGTTACTCCATGGGGACGGCCCTAGATCAGCCCCAGCATTTT. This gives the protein CASSYSMGTALDQPQHF.

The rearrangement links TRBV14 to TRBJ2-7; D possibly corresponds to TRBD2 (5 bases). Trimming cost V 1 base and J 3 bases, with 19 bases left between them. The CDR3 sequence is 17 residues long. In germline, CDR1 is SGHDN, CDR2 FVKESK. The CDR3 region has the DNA TGTGCCAGCAGCCAAGGTTTTAGTTTGAGAGGGAACTACGAGCAGTACTTC. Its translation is CASSQGFSLRGNYEQYF.

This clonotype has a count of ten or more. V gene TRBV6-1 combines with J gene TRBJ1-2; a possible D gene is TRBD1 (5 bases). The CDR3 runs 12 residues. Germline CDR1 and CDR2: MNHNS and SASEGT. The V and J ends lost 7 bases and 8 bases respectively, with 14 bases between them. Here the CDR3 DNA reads TGTGCCAGCACCAAAGACCGGGGCGGCTACACCTTC. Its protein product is CASTKDRGGYTF.

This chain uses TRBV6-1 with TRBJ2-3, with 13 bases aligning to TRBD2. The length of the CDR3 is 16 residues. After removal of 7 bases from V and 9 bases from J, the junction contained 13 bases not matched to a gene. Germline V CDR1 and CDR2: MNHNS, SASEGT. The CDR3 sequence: CASIHGTSGGAWTQYF. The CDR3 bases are TGTGCCAGCATCCATGGTACTAGCGGGGGGGCATGGACGCAGTATTTT.

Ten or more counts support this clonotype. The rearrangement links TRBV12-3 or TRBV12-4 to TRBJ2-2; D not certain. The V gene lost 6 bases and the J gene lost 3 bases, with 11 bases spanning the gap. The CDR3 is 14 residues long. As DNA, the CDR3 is TGTGCCAGCAGCCAGGCCCAGTACACCGGGGAGCTGTTTTTT. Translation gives CASSQAQYTGELFF.

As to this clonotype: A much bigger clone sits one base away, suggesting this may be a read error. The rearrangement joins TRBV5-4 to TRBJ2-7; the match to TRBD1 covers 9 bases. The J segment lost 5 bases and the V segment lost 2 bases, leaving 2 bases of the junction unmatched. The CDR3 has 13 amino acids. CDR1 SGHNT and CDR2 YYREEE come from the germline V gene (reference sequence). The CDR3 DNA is TGTGCCAGCAGCTTTAGGACAGGGGACGAGCAGTACGTC. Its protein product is CASSFRTGDEQYV.

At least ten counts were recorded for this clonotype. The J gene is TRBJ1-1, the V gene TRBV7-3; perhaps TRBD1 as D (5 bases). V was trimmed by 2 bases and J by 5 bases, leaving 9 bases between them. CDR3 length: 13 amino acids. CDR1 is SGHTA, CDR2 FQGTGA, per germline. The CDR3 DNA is TGTGCCAGCAGCTTAGGCAGGGAAACTGAAGCTTTCTTT. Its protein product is CASSLGRETEAFF.

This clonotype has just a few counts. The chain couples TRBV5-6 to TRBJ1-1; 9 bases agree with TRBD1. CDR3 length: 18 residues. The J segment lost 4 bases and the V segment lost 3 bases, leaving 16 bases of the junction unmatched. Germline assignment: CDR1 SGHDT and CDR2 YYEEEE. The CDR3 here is CASSSLILEGQGITEAFF. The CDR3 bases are TGTGCCAGCAGCTCCCTAATACTCGAAGGACAGGGGATCACTGAAGCTTTCTTT.

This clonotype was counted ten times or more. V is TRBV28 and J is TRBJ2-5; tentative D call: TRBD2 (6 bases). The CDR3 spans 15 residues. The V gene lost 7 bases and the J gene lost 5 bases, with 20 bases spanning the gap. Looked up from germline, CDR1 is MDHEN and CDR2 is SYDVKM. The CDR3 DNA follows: TGTGCCAGCATTCCCGGAGGGTACCTGGGGGAGACCCAGTACTTC. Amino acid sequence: CASIPGGYLGETQYF.

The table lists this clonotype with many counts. The CDR3 bases are TGTGCCAGCAGCTTAGATGTATTGAGGATTTATGAGACCCAGTACTTC. Translation: CASSLDVLRIYETQYF. V gene TRBV11-2 combines with J gene TRBJ2-5; the D is unclear. Germline V lookup: CDR1 SGHAT, CDR2 FQNNGV. The CDR3 is 16 residues long. V lost 0 bases and J 5 bases, leaving 16 bases between the germline ends.

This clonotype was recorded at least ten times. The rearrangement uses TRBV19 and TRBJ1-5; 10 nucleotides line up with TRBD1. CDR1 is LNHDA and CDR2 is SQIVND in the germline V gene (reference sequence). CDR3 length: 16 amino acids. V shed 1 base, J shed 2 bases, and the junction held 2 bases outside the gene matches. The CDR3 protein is CASSIVGTGGNQPQHF. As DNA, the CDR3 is TGTGCCAGTAGTATAGTCGGGACAGGGGGCAATCAGCCCCAGCATTTT.

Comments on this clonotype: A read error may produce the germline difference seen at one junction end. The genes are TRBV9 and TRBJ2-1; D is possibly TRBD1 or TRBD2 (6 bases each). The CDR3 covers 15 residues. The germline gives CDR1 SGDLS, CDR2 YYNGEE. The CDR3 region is CASSVVGGPNNEQLF. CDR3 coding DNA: TGTGCCAGCAGCGTAGTAGGGGGGCCCAACAATGAGCAGCTCTTC. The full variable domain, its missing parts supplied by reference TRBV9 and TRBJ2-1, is DSGVTQTPKHLITATGQRVTLRCSPRSGDLSVYWYQQSLDQGLQFLIQYYNGEERAKGNILERFSAQQFPDLHSELNLSSLELGDSALYFCASSVVGGPNNEQLFGPGTRLTVL.

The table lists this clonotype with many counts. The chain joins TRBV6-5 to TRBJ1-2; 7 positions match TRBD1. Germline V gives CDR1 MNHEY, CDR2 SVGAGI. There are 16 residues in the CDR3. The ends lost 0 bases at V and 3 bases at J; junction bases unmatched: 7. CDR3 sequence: CASSYSGQGEDYGYTF. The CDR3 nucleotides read TGTGCCAGCAGTTACTCGGGTCAGGGGGAAGACTATGGCTACACCTTC.

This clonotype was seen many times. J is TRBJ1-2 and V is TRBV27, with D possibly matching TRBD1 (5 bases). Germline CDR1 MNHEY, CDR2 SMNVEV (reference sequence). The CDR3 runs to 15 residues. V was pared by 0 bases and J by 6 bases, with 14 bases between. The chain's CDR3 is CASSLSGSGGNGYTF. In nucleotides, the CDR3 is TGTGCCAGCAGTTTATCGGGGAGCGGGGGGAATGGCTACACCTTC.

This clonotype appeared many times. The CDR3 DNA sequence: TGTGCCAGCAGTTTACAGCGTGACTCCTACGAGCAGTACTTC. Translating gives CASSLQRDSYEQYF. This chain uses TRBV12-3 or TRBV12-4 with TRBJ2-7; D gene unclear. The CDR3 has 14 residues. With 2 bases removed from V and 0 bases from J, the gap between germline ends came to 8 bases.

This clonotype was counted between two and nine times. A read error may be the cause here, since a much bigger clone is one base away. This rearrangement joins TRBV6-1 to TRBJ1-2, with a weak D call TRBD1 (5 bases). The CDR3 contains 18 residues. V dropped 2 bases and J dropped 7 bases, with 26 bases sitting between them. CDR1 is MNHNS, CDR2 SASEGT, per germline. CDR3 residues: CASSEIRMGRLISCGYTF. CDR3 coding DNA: TGTGCCAGCAGTGAAATTAGGATGGGGCGTTTGATAAGCTGTGGCTACACCTTC.